These 28 T cell receptor beta chains originate from one sample sequenced in a study of blood T cell repertoires in COVID-19. Assay: immunoSEQ multiplex PCR; the TCRdb copy retains only in-frame clones and omits some. The repertoire holds about 210,000 clones, with roughly 85% as singletons. The sample consisted of peripheral blood. All receptors come from a woman aged 70-85 years with COVID-19, enrolled during active disease.

This clone was seen a single time. For the CDR3, the DNA is TGTGCCAGCAGCAGGGATGACAGGGCCTACGAGCAGTACTTC. The encoded protein is CASSRDDRAYEQYF. The chain is built from TRBV7-9 and TRBJ2-7; 7 bases map to TRBD1. Per germline, CDR1 SEHNR and CDR2 FQNEAQ (reference sequence). Losses at the gene ends were 5 bases for V and 2 bases for J; bases not matched to a gene: 6. There are 14 residues in the CDR3.

This chain connects TRBV11-3 to TRBJ2-2; 10 positions match TRBD2. Germline loops: CDR1 SGHNT, CDR2 YENEEA. V lost 3 bases and J lost 1; bases outside the gene matches: 14. This CDR3 is 20 amino acids long. CDR3 sequence: CASSLLPPGLAGENTGELFF. Here the CDR3 DNA reads TGTGCCAGCAGCTTGCTCCCCCCAGGGCTAGCGGGAGAGAACACCGGGGAGCTGTTTTTT.

The chain is built from TRBV7-2 and TRBJ1-2, with 8 bases identical to TRBD1. In germline, CDR1 is SGHTA, CDR2 FQGNSA. V lost 1 base, J lost 6 bases, and 10 bases stayed unmatched. This CDR3 is 16 amino acids long. CDR3 DNA: TGTGCCAGCAGCTTAGACGTCGGGAGGACAGGGAATGGCTACACCTTC. This sequence encodes CASSLDVGRTGNGYTF.

The V call is TRBV27, the J call TRBJ2-3; 11 bases agree with TRBD2. V was clipped by 5 bases and J by 13 bases; unmatched bases: 8. Germline V lookup: CDR1 MNHEY, CDR2 SMNVEV (reference sequence). This CDR3 is 13 amino acids long. The CDR3 nucleotides read TGTGCCAGCAGTGGATTGGGACTAGCGGTTGAGTATTTT. It is translated as CASSGLGLAVEYF.

This CDR3 is CASSDSSDTEAFF. For the CDR3, the DNA is TGTGCCAGCAGTGACTCGTCGGACACTGAAGCTTTCTTT. This sequence joins TRBV6-4 and TRBJ1-1; D gene unclear. The ends were cut back, 0 bases at V and 3 bases at J, with 5 bases in the middle. The CDR3 sequence is 13 residues long. CDR1 MRHNA and CDR2 SNTAGT come from the germline V gene.

The chain couples TRBV5-1 to TRBJ1-3; no firm D call. This CDR3 comprises 16 residues. V lost 0 bases to trimming and J lost 4 bases, with 14 bases between them. Per the germline V gene, CDR1 is SGHRS and CDR2 is YFSETQ. CDR3 nucleotide sequence: TGCGCCAGCAGCTTGGCCCCACGAGGCTACGGAAACACCATATATTTT. This codes for CASSLAPRGYGNTIYF.

This sequence joins TRBV7-2 and TRBJ1-1; 7 bases map to TRBD1. V gave up 7 bases and J gave up 0 bases; unmatched junction bases: 14. Per germline, CDR1 SGHTA and CDR2 FQGNSA. CDR3 size: 17 residues. The CDR3 DNA sequence: TGTGCCAGCAATCAAGTCGGGACAGCGCTAATGAACACTGAAGCTTTCTTT. This sequence encodes CASNQVGTALMNTEAFF.

J is TRBJ2-3 and V is TRBV7-2; D perhaps matches TRBD2 (6 bases). The CDR3 has 14 amino acids. The V gene's germline CDR1 is SGHTA and CDR2 FQGNSA. With 5 bases removed from V and 0 bases from J, the gap between germline ends came to 9 bases. This CDR3 is CASSRDFSTDTQYF. Here the CDR3 DNA reads TGTGCCAGCAGCCGGGACTTTAGCACAGATACGCAGTATTTT. The full variable domain, completed using reference TRBV7-2 and TRBJ2-3, is GAGVSQSPSNKVTEKGKDVELRCDPISGHTALYWYRQSLGQGLEFLIYFQGNSAPDKSGLPSDRFSAERTGGSVSTLTIQRTQQEDSAVYLCASSRDFSTDTQYFGPGTRLTVL.

This rearrangement joins TRBV11-2 to TRBJ1-5; D perhaps matches TRBD1 (5 bases). The CDR3 is 15 residues long. The germline gives CDR1 SGHAT, CDR2 FQNNGV. V was pared by 1 base and J by 3 bases, with 10 bases between. CDR3 DNA: TGTGCCAGCAGCTTAGTATCAGGGCCCAATCAGCCCCAGCATTTT. Translation gives CASSLVSGPNQPQHF.

The chain carries TRBV5-1 and TRBJ2-5, with 8 positions matching TRBD2. The CDR3 has 15 amino acids. Per germline, CDR1 SGHRS and CDR2 YFSETQ. V was clipped by 9 bases and J by 4 bases; unmatched bases: 14. The CDR3 nucleotides read TGCGCCACTCCCACGGCTCAGCGGGAGCTAGAGACCCAGTACTTC. Protein: CATPTAQRELETQYF.

V is TRBV5-6 and J is TRBJ2-7; 9 bases match TRBD1. With V trimmed by 4 bases and J by 3 bases, 5 bases remained unmatched. CDR1 is SGHDT and CDR2 is YYEEEE in the germline V gene. The CDR3 covers 14 residues. The CDR3 loop is CASSGRTGVYEQYF. CDR3 DNA: TGTGCCAGCAGCGGACGGACAGGGGTCTACGAGCAGTACTTC.

V gene TRBV6-5 combines with J gene TRBJ1-1; weak D call: TRBD1 (6 bases). The CDR3 extends over 14 amino acids. V was pared by 6 bases and J by 7 bases, with 18 bases between. Germline CDR1 is MNHEY and CDR2 is SVGAGI. CDR3 DNA: TGTGCCAGCAGCTGGCTAGGGGGGGTGGGTGAAGCTTTCTTT. Encoded protein: CASSWLGGVGEAFF.

The V call is TRBV7-2, the J call TRBJ1-4, with 7 bases fitting TRBD1. The CDR3 extends over 14 amino acids. Germline CDR1 SGHTA, CDR2 FQGNSA. The V segment lost 5 bases and the J segment 8 bases; nucleotides outside the gene matches: 8. The CDR3 region has the DNA TGTGCCAGCAGCCCCGGGACAGTGCAGGAAAAACTGTTTTTT. Translating gives CASSPGTVQEKLFF.

V gene TRBV7-3 combines with J gene TRBJ2-1; 12 bases line up with TRBD2. Germline V lookup: CDR1 SGHTA, CDR2 FQGTGA. This CDR3 comprises 17 residues. V lost 0 bases and J lost 7; bases outside the gene matches: 7. CDR3 DNA sequence: TGTGCCAGCAGCTTAACTCGGACTAGCGGGACGAAGAATGAGCAGTTCTTC. Amino acid sequence: CASSLTRTSGTKNEQFF.

This clone was seen only a few times. The rearrangement links TRBV9 to TRBJ1-1; D gene uncertain. Deletions cut 4 bases from V and 1 base from J, with 8 bases between. The germline gives CDR1 SGDLS, CDR2 YYNGEE. The CDR3 is 13 residues long. The chain's CDR3 is CASSYTTNTEAFF. CDR3 DNA: TGTGCCAGCAGCTACACCACGAACACTGAAGCTTTCTTT.

Here the CDR3 DNA reads TGTGCCAGCAGCTTAGGGACAGTCATGAACACTGAAGCTTTCTTT. Its translation: CASSLGTVMNTEAFF. The chain employs TRBV11-3 and TRBJ1-1, with a possible D match to TRBD1 (6 bases). CDR1 and CDR2 from the germline V gene are SGHNT and YENEEA. Trimming left V 1 base short and J 0 bases short, with 9 bases between. This CDR3 is 15 amino acids long.

The chain combines TRBV23-1 with TRBJ1-2; D gene ambiguous. TRBV23-1 is placed among ORFs of uncertain function. Trimming stripped 6 bases from V and 5 bases from J, with 7 bases between. The length of the CDR3 is 11 residues. The CDR3 DNA sequence: TGCGCCAGCAGCCCCACTTATGGCTACACCTTC. Protein: CASSPTYGYTF.

J is TRBJ1-2 and V is TRBV7-8; maybe TRBD1 (5 bases). The CDR3 contains 16 residues. The V and J ends lost 3 bases and 1 base respectively, with 15 bases between them. Germline loops: CDR1 SGHVS, CDR2 FQNEAQ. CDR3 in amino acids: CASSFTGDPFNYGYTF. The CDR3 bases are TGTGCCAGCAGCTTTACAGGAGATCCTTTTAACTATGGCTACACCTTC.

CDR3 region: CASSSLSRETQYF. CDR3 DNA: TGTGCCAGCAGTTCGCTCTCACGGGAGACCCAGTACTTC. This sequence joins TRBV12-3 or TRBV12-4 and TRBJ2-5; D not resolved. This CDR3 is 13 amino acids long. Deletions cut 4 bases from V and 5 bases from J, with 11 bases between.

As concerns this clone: Additional DNA sequences in this sample encode the identical CDR3. This chain uses TRBV10-3 with TRBJ2-3; TRBD1 aligns across 12 bases. The junction had 3 bases not matched to a gene; V was cut back by 0 bases and J by 5 bases. The germline gives CDR1 ENHRY, CDR2 SYGVKD. CDR3 length equals 16 residues. For the CDR3, the DNA is TGTGCCATCAGTGAGTCAGGGACAGGGGGCTTAGATACGCAGTATTTT. Protein: CAISESGTGGLDTQYF.

In the case of this clone: Other nucleotide sequences in the sample specify the same CDR3. The chain links TRBV9 to TRBJ2-1, with 11 positions matching TRBD2. The CDR3 loop spans 15 amino acids. The germline gives CDR1 SGDLS, CDR2 YYNGEE. After removal of 0 bases from V and 4 bases from J, the junction contained 0 bases not matched to a gene. Written as DNA, the CDR3 is TGTGCCAGCAGCGTAGGACTAGCGGGATACAATGAGCAGTTCTTC. Translation: CASSVGLAGYNEQFF.

The chain carries TRBV10-3 and TRBJ2-7, with 10 nucleotides matching TRBD1. The germline V gene has CDR1 ENHRY and CDR2 SYGVKD. CDR3 length: 15 residues. After removal of 6 bases from V and 2 bases from J, the junction contained 7 bases not matched to a gene. The CDR3 coding sequence is TGTGCCATCAGGGGATACGGGACAGGGGCCTACGAGCAGTACTTC. This sequence encodes CAIRGYGTGAYEQYF.

The chain couples TRBV3-1 (or the pseudogene TRBV3-2) to TRBJ1-3; D remains unclear. The CDR3 sequence is 18 residues long. V was clipped by 0 bases and J by 8 bases, with 23 bases between them. The V gene's germline CDR1 is LGHDT and CDR2 YNNKEL (reference sequence). CDR3 residues: CASSQDGRRGGRPYTIYF. The DNA of the CDR3 is TGTGCCAGCAGCCAAGATGGGCGGCGAGGAGGACGACCCTACACCATATATTTT.

The chain combines TRBV7-6 with TRBJ2-2; TRBD1 might be the D (6 bases). Looked up from germline, CDR1 is SGHVS and CDR2 is FNYEAQ. CDR3 length equals 16 residues. The V gene lost 4 bases and the J gene lost 1 base, with 13 bases spanning the gap. As DNA, the CDR3 is TGTGCCAGCAGCTCAATGGACAGTCGGAACACCGGGGAGCTGTTTTTT. Amino acids: CASSSMDSRNTGELFF.

The rearrangement joins TRBV5-5 to TRBJ2-1; D is perhaps TRBD2 (5 bases). Trimming left V 4 bases short and J 0 bases short, with 8 bases between. CDR3 length equals 14 residues. Germline V gives CDR1 SGHKS, CDR2 YYEKEE (reference sequence). CDR3 in amino acids: CASSATTSYNEQFF. The CDR3 nucleotides read TGTGCCAGCAGCGCGACTACCTCCTACAATGAGCAGTTCTTC.

DNA of the CDR3: TGTGCCAGCTCACCTTCGGGAAAGACAGGGGGCGAACGCTATGGCTACACCTTC. Protein product: CASSPSGKTGGERYGYTF. The gene calls are TRBV18 and TRBJ1-2; the match to TRBD1 covers 10 bases. Germline lookup yields CDR1 KGHSH and CDR2 LQKENI. V dropped 3 bases and J dropped 4; count of bases not matched to a gene: 14. This CDR3 is 18 amino acids long.

V usage is TRBV16 and J usage is TRBJ1-4, with D perhaps matching TRBD1 (5 bases). The CDR3 covers 17 residues. V was clipped by 3 bases and J by 3 bases, with 17 bases between them. Germline CDR1 and CDR2: KGHSY and FQNENV. The CDR3 bases are TGTGCCAGCAGCCATGCCGGGAGGGGCAGGGCTAATGAAAAACTGTTTTTT. This encodes CASSHAGRGRANEKLFF.

This chain's CDR3 is CASSFLTLNTEAFF. The CDR3 DNA is TGTGCCAGCAGCTTTCTGACACTGAACACTGAAGCTTTCTTT. This sequence joins TRBV11-1 and TRBJ1-1; no definite D call. The CDR3 contains 14 residues. Germline lookup yields CDR1 SGHAT and CDR2 FQDESV (reference sequence). Trimming took off 3 bases at V and 0 bases at J, with 8 bases between the two ends.